This TCR beta chain derives from a study of shared clonotypes between healthy human individuals. Findings and caveats of the study: Rarefaction gave evidence that sorted-subset sequencing remained incomplete despite large depth.

Adult Caucasians living in Nashville, Tennessee made up all of the donors. The protocol was immunoSEQ multiplex PCR, while the TCRdb copy is restricted to in-frame clones and leaves out a portion. The sample carries some 1 million clones, about 75% recorded once. CDR1 SEHNR and CDR2 FQNEAQ come from the germline V gene (reference sequence). This CDR3 spans 13 amino acids. With 4 bases clipped from V and 5 bases from J, the junction kept 1 base outside the gene matches. Regarding this clone: Its specificity is unknown.

The chain couples TRBV7-9 to TRBJ1-2; 10 bases line up with TRBD1. This clonotype originated in a man younger than 35 in good health. The sequencing input was memory CD4+ T cells sorted from blood. Described subset: CD45RA-negative fraction. CDR3 residues: CASSSDRGYGYTF. The CDR3 DNA is TGTGCCAGCAGCTCGGACAGGGGGTATGGCTACACCTTC.